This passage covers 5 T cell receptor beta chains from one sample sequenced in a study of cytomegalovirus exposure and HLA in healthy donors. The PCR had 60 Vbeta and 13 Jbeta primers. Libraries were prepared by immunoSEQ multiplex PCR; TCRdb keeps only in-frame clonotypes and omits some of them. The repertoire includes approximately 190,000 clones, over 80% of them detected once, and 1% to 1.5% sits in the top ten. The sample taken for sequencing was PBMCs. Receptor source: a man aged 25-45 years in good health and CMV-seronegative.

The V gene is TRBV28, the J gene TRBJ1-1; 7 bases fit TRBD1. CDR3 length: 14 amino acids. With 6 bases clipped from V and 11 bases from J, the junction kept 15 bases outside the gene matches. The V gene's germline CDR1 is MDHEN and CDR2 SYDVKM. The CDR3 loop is CASRPGQRVIGAFF. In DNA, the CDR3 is TGTGCCAGCAGGCCGGGACAGAGGGTTATAGGGGCTTTCTTT.

CDR3 region: CASSQDRTLAGGPGEQYF. The CDR3 bases are TGCGCCAGCAGCCAAGATAGGACATTAGCGGGGGGTCCCGGCGAGCAGTACTTC. The chain has TRBV4-3 and TRBJ2-7; 10 positions agree with TRBD2. V was pared by 0 bases and J by 6 bases, with 14 bases of the junction left unmatched. Germline CDR1 reads LGHNA; CDR2 reads YSLEER. This CDR3 comprises 18 residues.

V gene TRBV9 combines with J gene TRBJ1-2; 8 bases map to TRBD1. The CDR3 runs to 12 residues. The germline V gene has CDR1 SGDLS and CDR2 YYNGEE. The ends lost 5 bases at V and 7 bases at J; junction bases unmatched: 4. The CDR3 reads CASRDRVSGYTF. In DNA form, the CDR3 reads TGTGCCAGCAGGGACAGGGTCTCTGGCTACACCTTC.

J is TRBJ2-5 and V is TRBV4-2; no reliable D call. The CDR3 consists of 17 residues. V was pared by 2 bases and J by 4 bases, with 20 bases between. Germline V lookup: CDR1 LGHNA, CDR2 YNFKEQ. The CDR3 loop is CASSQSYSIPLGETQYF. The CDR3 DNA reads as TGTGCCAGCAGCCAATCGTACAGCATACCGCTCGGAGAGACCCAGTACTTC.

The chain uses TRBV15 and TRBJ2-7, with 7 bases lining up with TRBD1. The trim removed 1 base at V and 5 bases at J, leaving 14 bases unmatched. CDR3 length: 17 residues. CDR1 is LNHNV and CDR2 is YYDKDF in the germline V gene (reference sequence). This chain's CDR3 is CATSRGHRLRQGDEQYF. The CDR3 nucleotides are TGTGCCACCAGCAGAGGTCATCGATTACGACAGGGTGACGAGCAGTACTTC.